This entry is about one T cell receptor (beta chain). Source study methods: Nucleated cell counts were estimated from reference gene primer amplification. Data came from immunoSEQ multiplex PCR; TCRdb stores just in-frame clones and leaves some out. The V and J calls and clone size are taken from that table; D and trimming were inferred from the DNA. The table includes approximately 40,000 clones, about nine tenths detected once. The data derive from a study of blood T cell repertoires in COVID-19. This sequence originates from an elderly woman in a cohort sampled during active or convalescent COVID-19. The specimen was peripheral blood.

The CDR3 bases are TGCAGCGTTGAACCGACTAGCGGGGAGCAGTTCTTC. Its protein is CSVEPTSGEQFF. The chain recombines TRBV29-1 with TRBJ2-1; TRBD2 aligns across 10 bases. Unmatched junction bases numbered 2, after V lost 2 bases and J lost 10 bases. Germline V gene sequence: CDR1 SQVTM, CDR2 ANQGSEA. The CDR3 is 12 amino acids.